Included here is one T cell receptor (beta chain) sequence, with context. Its antigen target is currently unknown. Per-base qualities were not stored, and no clone one base away is much larger. The record originates from a study of T-cell memory formation after mild COVID-19 (dated by TCRdb to 2020 to 2023). Background for the entire study: Most TCR sequence clusters were specific to one of the two donors. Longitudinal TCRalpha and TCRbeta repertoire sequencing tracked T-cell clones expanding and contracting after mild COVID-19 in a couple of donors. The cohort comprised two young, previously healthy adult volunteers, one female and one male.

Germline trimming: 3 bases from V, 2 bases from J; junction bases outside gene matches: 8. CDR1 SGHVS and CDR2 FNYEAQ are derived from the germline V gene. The CDR3 holds 17 amino acids from the cysteine to the phenylalanine. Just CDR3 DNA is preserved here, 51 bases in frame from base 1. Overall results and qualifications from the work: SARS-CoV-2 specificity was not confirmed for the second-wave clones peaking on day 37. Only a couple of mild cases were covered in the study, and larger cohorts including severe cases with pre-infection samples were considered necessary. Some responding clones were found in pre-infection memory, which suggests that pre-existing cross-reactive memory T cells took part in the SARS-CoV-2 response. Clones contracting from day 15 to 85 had balanced CD4/CD8 phenotypes, while a second wave expanding from day 15 to 37 was biased towards CD4+. Contracting CD4+ clones turned up mainly in the CM and EM memory subsets, whereas EMRA was where CD8+ clones were enriched.

PBMCs were isolated by Ficoll-Paque density gradient centrifugation. TCRdb names Illumina NovaSeq 6000 as the instrument used. Using 5'RACE with constant-segment primers, TCRalpha and TCRbeta cDNA libraries were constructed, with sample barcodes and unique molecular identifiers added in the process. Trizol reagent was used to extract RNA from every sample. Amplification of the libraries took two PCR steps, and the second step added a second sample barcode plus Illumina TruSeq adapters. Sequencing of libraries was performed on an Illumina NovaSeq with 2 x 150 bp paired-end reads. The original pipeline was this. Demultiplexing of reads and collapsing into UMI-guided consensus sequences were performed with migec v1.2.7. Using mixcr v2.1.11, UMI consensuses were aligned to TRA and TRB V and J templates and then assembled into clonotypes. A clonotype was counted as expanded or contracted only when both edgeR and NoisET called the clonotype significant, with the noise models trained on biological replicates. For edgeR calls, a false discovery rate-adjusted p below 0.01 and a log2 fold-change threshold of 1 were applied. As an exploratory analysis of dynamics, max-normalized trajectories of the 1000 most abundant clonotypes were examined by PCA with hierarchical clustering. Each responding clone was given a CD4 or CD8 phenotype based on the CD4+ and CD8+ repertoires, which had been sequenced separately. TCRdb cleaned the public reads at Q25 with fastp, built clones with MiXCR and kept in-frame beta chains. One record per CDR3 amino acid sequence lists the most common genes and DNA. It is TCRdb's table, rather than the study itself, that gives the V and J calls and clone size. The sample table lists about 250,000 distinct CDR3 sequences, 15% to 20% of them with a count of one. 23% of the sample belongs to the ten largest clones.

Sequencing input: PBMCs or a T cell subset sorted from them (not recorded which). The chain employs TRBV7-6 and TRBJ2-3; TRBD2 fits 10 bases in the junction. The source of this sequence is a young man who had mild COVID-19 (a few samples of this study predate the infection). The sample titles of this study are shuffled in the database, so cell type and time point are left out; the donor was told from shared clones. The sequenced DNA is TGTGCCAGCAGCTTCGAGGGGACTAGCGAAATCACAGATACGCAGTATTTT. It encodes CASSFEGTSEITDTQYF.